The present T cell receptor (beta chain) was sequenced within a study of blood T cells in healthy people across ages. Whole-study results and caveats: Strong correlation existed between TCR beta diversity and naive T cell percentage. Higher diversity and more naive CD4+ cells were features of long-lived donors, compared to aged donors. Estimated diversity across one million T cells was deemed an underestimate. Observed TCR beta diversity per million T cells went down as age went up. This fall followed a roughly linear course with age.

The authors ran a second PCR of about 6 to 11 cycles using a sample-barcoded 5' primer and a J-beta primer mix. TCRdb reprocessed the 5' RACE reads via MiXCR and lists one record per CDR3 protein. The table records roughly 730,000 distinct CDR3 sequences, just over 55% of them present only once. Deletions cut 5 bases from V and 6 bases from J, with 13 bases between. This CDR3 has 13 amino acids. Note on this clonotype: Its antigen is unidentified.

This receptor was obtained from a middle-aged man in good health. Sequencing was done on a sample of blood. This chain connects TRBV12-3 or TRBV12-4 to TRBJ1-1; maybe TRBD1 (6 bases). CDR3 loop: CASSATGRAEAFF. In nucleotides, the CDR3 is TGTGCCAGCAGTGCAACAGGGCGCGCTGAAGCTTTCTTT.